One sample yielded the 10 T cell receptor beta chains listed below, sequenced in a study of blood T cell repertoires in COVID-19. Profiled with immunoSEQ multiplex PCR; TCRdb holds only in-frame clones, not every one. The sample has under 95,000 clones, almost 85% seen once. The material sequenced was peripheral blood. All receptors come from an elderly woman with acute or convalescent COVID-19.

V gene TRBV5-1 combines with J gene TRBJ2-5; D perhaps matches TRBD2 (7 bases). Trimming took 3 bases from V and 2 from J, leaving 20 bases between them. The CDR3 has 17 amino acids. The germline V gene has CDR1 SGHRS and CDR2 YFSETQ. Here the CDR3 reads CASSSGTTAQGQETQYF. The CDR3, as DNA: TGCGCCAGCAGCTCAGGGACTACCGCTCAGGGGCAAGAGACCCAGTACTTC.

The V gene is TRBV5-1, the J gene TRBJ2-7, with D uncertain. The CDR3 runs to 14 residues. The germline CDR1 and CDR2 sequences are SGHRS and YFSETQ. The V gene lost 1 base and the J gene lost 6 bases, with 14 bases spanning the gap. The CDR3, as DNA: TGCGCCAGCAGCTTGTACTTACCTCCTTTCGAGCAGTACTTC. Residues: CASSLYLPPFEQYF.

The J gene is TRBJ2-5, the V gene TRBV5-4; 14 nucleotides align to TRBD2. Germline V gene sequence: CDR1 SGHNT, CDR2 YYREEE (reference sequence). This CDR3 comprises 16 residues. V trimming: 3 bases; J trimming: 4 bases; junction bases outside the gene matches: 5. CDR3 protein: CASSSTSGRGGETQYF. The CDR3 bases are TGTGCCAGCAGCTCGACTAGCGGGAGGGGGGGAGAGACCCAGTACTTC.

This clone was counted once. The V and J genes are TRBV7-8 and TRBJ1-5, with a possible D match to TRBD1 (6 bases). The V gene's germline CDR1 is SGHVS and CDR2 FQNEAQ. CDR3 size: 18 residues. The V gene lost 2 bases and the J gene lost 3 bases, with 20 bases spanning the gap. CDR3: CASSLTWLGAGNNQPQHF. In DNA, the CDR3 is TGTGCCAGCAGCTTAACATGGTTGGGGGCTGGGAACAATCAGCCCCAGCATTTT.

This clone has just a few counts. The chain has TRBV7-9 and TRBJ2-7; 9 nucleotides match TRBD1. The V and J ends lost 2 bases and 5 bases, in that order; junction bases with no gene match: 7. The CDR3 consists of 15 residues. Germline assignment: CDR1 SEHNR and CDR2 FQNEAQ (reference sequence). The CDR3: CASSLRGTGSDEQYF. The CDR3 DNA is TGTGCCAGCAGCTTACGTGGGACAGGGTCTGACGAGCAGTACTTC. Full variable domain (rest looked up from reference TRBV7-9 and TRBJ2-7): DTGVSQNPRHKITKRGQNVTFRCDPISEHNRLYWYRQTLGQGPEFLTYFQNEAQLEKSRLLSDRFSAERPKGSFSTLEIQRTEQGDSAMYLCASSLRGTGSDEQYFGPGTRLTVT.

The chain combines TRBV28 with TRBJ1-2; 7 bases agree with TRBD1. After removal of 6 bases from V and 6 bases from J, the junction contained 7 bases not matched to a gene. Germline lookup yields CDR1 MDHEN and CDR2 SYDVKM. The CDR3 has 13 residues. CDR3 sequence (DNA): TGTGCCAGCAGACCCACAGGGGAGGATGGCTACACCTTC. Amino acids: CASRPTGEDGYTF.

In this sample, this clone turned up a few times. The V call is TRBV9, the J call TRBJ2-2; D unclear. Germline V gene sequence: CDR1 SGDLS, CDR2 YYNGEE. The CDR3 runs 15 residues. The germline V and J ends were trimmed by 0 bases and 0 bases, with 6 bases remaining between them. CDR3 DNA sequence: TGTGCCAGCAGCGTAGGTAGCCCGAACACCGGGGAGCTGTTTTTT. Translated, it gives CASSVGSPNTGELFF.

The V and J genes are TRBV3-1 (or the pseudogene TRBV3-2) and TRBJ2-1; D ambiguous. Per the germline V gene, CDR1 is LGHDT and CDR2 is YNNKEL (reference sequence). V was pared by 3 bases and J by 0 bases, with 9 bases between. This CDR3 comprises 15 residues. The CDR3, as DNA: TGTGCCAGCAGCCAGGGCTCGGACTCCTACAATGAGCAGTTCTTC. Amino acid sequence: CASSQGSDSYNEQFF.

Only one count was recorded for this clone. V gene TRBV3-1 (or the pseudogene TRBV3-2) combines with J gene TRBJ2-5; TRBD2 is a possible D gene (6 bases). This CDR3 comprises 14 residues. Germline values: CDR1 LGHDT, CDR2 YNNKEL (reference sequence). V was pared by 2 bases and J by 5 bases, with 12 bases between. The CDR3 is CASSQSNRGETQYF. CDR3 coding DNA: TGTGCCAGCAGCCAATCAAACCGGGGGGAGACCCAGTACTTC.

The chain has TRBV11-2 and TRBJ1-5; no clear D. The germline CDR1 and CDR2 sequences are SGHAT and FQNNGV. V was pared by 0 bases and J by 11 bases, with 11 bases between. The CDR3 runs to 13 residues. CDR3 amino acids: CASSLDHEQAQHF. CDR3 DNA: TGTGCCAGCAGCTTAGATCACGAGCAGGCCCAGCATTTT. Together with reference TRBV11-2 and TRBJ1-5, the CDR3 gives the full variable domain: EAGVAQSPRYKIIEKRQSVAFWCNPISGHATLYWYQQILGQGPKLLIQFQNNGVVDDSQLPKDRFSAERLKGVDSTLKIQPAKLEDSAVYLCASSLDHEQAQHFGDGTRLSIL.